The source of this T cell receptor (beta chain) is a study of CD8+ T cells in alopecia areata. From germline, CDR1 is SQVTM and CDR2 ANQGSEA. The CDR3 sequence is 14 residues long. The V and J ends lost 7 bases and 0 bases, in that order; junction bases with no gene match: 5. Sequencing used cDNA as its template, made by extracting RNA and reverse transcribing it. Clones were read by immunoSEQ multiplex PCR, and TCRdb kept only the in-frame ones, dropping some. The data contain more than 95,000 clones, more than 35% of them seen just once; the ten biggest clones take up 1% to 1.5%. This clone was counted only a few times. Those with alopecia areata gave lesional scalp punch biopsies and peripheral blood.

The source material was CD4+ T cells sorted from blood. This chain links TRBV29-1 with TRBJ2-1; 8 nucleotides match TRBD2. This TCR derives from a human donor with alopecia areata. CDR3 amino acids: CSAPAGASYNEQFF. As DNA, the CDR3 is TGCAGCGCACCAGCGGGAGCCTCCTACAATGAGCAGTTCTTC.